This is a list of T cell receptor beta chains from one sample in a study of T cells expressing NK-cell markers. TCRdb re-called the 5' RACE reads; every CDR3 protein appears as one record, without DNA. The sample has roughly 390,000 distinct CDR3 sequences; the top ten hold about 5.2%. Sequenced: blood T cells: a sorted CD56 or NKG2C T cell subset, CD4+ or CD8+ T cells, or bulk PBMC T cells (not recorded which). Source of these receptors: a man aged 18-69 years in good health. The CDR3 runs from the conserved cysteine through the conserved F or W.

J: TRBJ2-5; V: TRBV5-5; CDR3: CASSRRWGVQETQYF
J: TRBJ2-7; V: TRBV5-1; CDR3: CASSARDRLSAPYF
J: TRBJ2-5; V: TRBV5-1; CDR3: CASSRGWTVRGETQYF
J: TRBJ2-5; V: TRBV7-3; CDR3: CASSSLAGGKETQYF
J: TRBJ2-1; V: TRBV7-2; CDR3: CASRTAGSYRDSEQFF
J: TRBJ2-7; V: TRBV20-1; CDR3: CSARTGGALITYEQYF
J: TRBJ1-5; V: TRBV20-1; CDR3: CSANTGRGFYSNQPQHF
J: TRBJ1-2; V: TRBV18; CDR3: CASSPSGEGYTF
J: TRBJ2-1; V: TRBV2; CDR3: CARRGNSGSEQFF
J: TRBJ2-3; V: TRBV5-1; CDR3: CASSLAFGGGRTDTQYF
J: TRBJ2-5; V: TRBV6-2/TRBV6-3; CDR3: CASRKLTGARETQYF
J: TRBJ1-4; V: TRBV20-1; CDR3: CSARKGKYEKLFF
J: TRBJ1-5; V: TRBV19; CDR3: CASRDSTGQPQHF
J: TRBJ1-5; V: TRBV5-6; CDR3: CASSLRGGAGQPQHF
J: TRBJ2-1; V: TRBV12-3/TRBV12-4; CDR3: CASSPGTRPSNEQFF
J: TRBJ1-2; V: TRBV18; CDR3: CASSPGISAIGNYGYTF
J: TRBJ2-1; V: TRBV15; CDR3: CATSSRTLWGSYNEQFF
J: TRBJ2-1; V: TRBV15; CDR3: CATSRDPGTSPRNEQFF
J: TRBJ1-6; V: TRBV2; CDR3: CASSESTGKGSPLHF
J: TRBJ2-7; V: TRBV20-1; CDR3: CSPRPMDSYEQYF
J: TRBJ2-3; V: TRBV15; CDR3: CATSRGAYSPGRDTQYF
J: TRBJ1-1; V: TRBV7-9; CDR3: CASSLALSRLSEAFF
J: TRBJ1-1; V: TRBV29-1; CDR3: CSVRAEGGRDFEAFF
J: TRBJ2-7; V: TRBV9; CDR3: CASSAITSGSQYF
J: TRBJ2-7; V: TRBV20-1; CDR3: CSAGGLVRSEQYF
J: TRBJ2-1; V: TRBV18; CDR3: CASSPPVNRGPDEQFF
J: TRBJ1-6; V: TRBV20-1; CDR3: CSAREGTGGYSPLHF
J: TRBJ2-3; V: TRBV4-2; CDR3: CASSQLAGGPGDTQYF
J: TRBJ2-7; V: TRBV27; CDR3: CASSPRQGYEQYF
J: TRBJ2-3; V: TRBV20-1; CDR3: CSARAVGRPDKDTQYF
J: TRBJ2-4; V: TRBV4-2; CDR3: CASSLEVGEGNIQYF
J: TRBJ2-5; V: TRBV20-1; CDR3: CSAPLGGGETQYF
J: TRBJ2-4; V: TRBV5-1; CDR3: CASSLGLAGVLAKNIQYF
J: TRBJ2-2; V: TRBV6-2/TRBV6-3; CDR3: CASLRQGNTGELFF
J: TRBJ2-7; V: TRBV4-2; CDR3: CASSQGTGGSYEQYF
J: TRBJ1-5; V: TRBV28; CDR3: CASSEKSRAVQHF
J: TRBJ1-6; V: TRBV20-1; CDR3: CSADRANSPLHF
J: TRBJ2-5; V: TRBV11-2; CDR3: CASSSTGQGGLETQYF
J: TRBJ2-4; V: TRBV5-5; CDR3: CASSLEKIIAKNIQYF
J: TRBJ1-2; V: TRBV5-1; CDR3: CASSLVDGRRTGTFGYGYTF